The 27 T cell receptor beta chains given below trace back to one sample, sequenced in a study of blood T cell repertoires in COVID-19. The protocol was immunoSEQ multiplex PCR, while the TCRdb copy is restricted to in-frame clones and leaves out a portion. In the table there are 150,000 to 200,000 clones, around nine tenths of which are singletons. Specimen: peripheral blood. These receptor sequences come from a man aged 65-85 years with active or convalescent COVID-19.

The V call is TRBV19, the J call TRBJ2-1, with 7 bases identical to TRBD2. This CDR3 contains 13 residues. Trimming took 7 bases from V and 7 from J; bases not matched to a gene: 7. CDR1 is LNHDA, CDR2 SQIVND, per germline (reference sequence). Written as DNA, the CDR3 is TGTGCCAGTACCACGGGACTAAGAAATGAGCAGTTCTTC. Translation gives CASTTGLRNEQFF.

The CDR3 protein is CASGRTGRNTEAFF. The CDR3 DNA reads TGTGCCAGCGGAAGGACAGGGAGGAACACTGAAGCTTTCTTT. This chain links TRBV6-5 with TRBJ1-1; the match to TRBD1 covers 8 bases. CDR1 and CDR2 (germline): MNHEY, SVGAGI. V gave up 8 bases and J gave up 1 base; unmatched junction bases: 6. This CDR3 is 14 amino acids long.

The chain links TRBV28 to TRBJ1-6; D is unclear. Trimming removed 6 bases at V and 3 bases at J, with 15 bases between. The CDR3 consists of 16 residues. The V gene's germline CDR1 is MDHEN and CDR2 SYDVKM. Here the CDR3 reads CASRFEGVRYNSPLHF. The CDR3 DNA reads TGTGCCAGCAGATTCGAAGGAGTCCGCTATAATTCACCCCTCCACTTT.

The sample holds one count of this clone. This chain connects TRBV28 to TRBJ1-2, with TRBD1 matching over 7 bases. The length of the CDR3 is 15 residues. CDR1 MDHEN and CDR2 SYDVKM come from the germline V gene. Unmatched junction bases numbered 7, after V lost 4 bases and J lost 2 bases. The CDR3 bases are TGTGCCAGCAGTTCTGACAGGGCCTCAAACTATGGCTACACCTTC. Its protein product is CASSSDRASNYGYTF.

The chain uses TRBV2 and TRBJ2-1; no definite D call. Germline V CDR1 and CDR2: SNHLY, FYNNEI. V was pared by 5 bases and J by 7 bases, with 6 bases between. CDR3 length: 11 amino acids. Here the CDR3 reads CASSPLNEQFF. Written as DNA, the CDR3 is TGTGCCAGCAGTCCCTTGAATGAGCAGTTCTTC.

For the CDR3, the DNA is TGTGCCAGCAGCTACCGGACGGAAAGGGGCGAGCAGTACTTC. As protein: CASSYRTERGEQYF. The rearrangement links TRBV7-8 to TRBJ2-7; D might be TRBD1 (5 bases). This CDR3 contains 14 residues. V gave up 4 bases and J gave up 6 bases, with 16 bases separating them. Germline V CDR1 and CDR2: SGHVS, FQNEAQ.

The V gene is TRBV5-1, the J gene TRBJ2-7, with D hard to call. This CDR3 has 15 amino acids. The V end lost 4 bases, the J end lost 4 bases, and 18 bases lay between the germline ends. From germline, CDR1 is SGHRS and CDR2 YFSETQ. The CDR3 nucleotides read TGCGCCAGCAGCCCCCGTCGAGGTGTTGTGTACGAGCAGTACTTC. Translating it yields CASSPRRGVVYEQYF.

V is TRBV21-1 and J is TRBJ2-7; the table's D call, TRBD2, has no DNA check behind it. TRBV21-1 corresponds to a pseudogene. The CDR3 is made up of 15 amino acids. The CDR3 loop reads CASSKGLDFSYEQYF. The CDR3 bases are TGTGCCAGCAGCAAAGGTCTTGACTTCTCCTACGAGCAGTACTTC.

The V and J genes are TRBV19 and TRBJ1-3; D not certain. Germline V gene lookup returns CDR1 LNHDA and CDR2 SQIVND (reference sequence). Trimming took off 4 bases at V and 2 bases at J, with 6 bases between the two ends. This CDR3 is built from 13 residues. The DNA for the CDR3 is TGTGCCAGTAGTAGGCTGGCTGGAAACACCATATATTTT. Amino acid sequence: CASSRLAGNTIYF. The variable domain in full, with the rest retrieved from reference TRBV19 and TRBJ1-3, is DGGITQSPKYLFRKEGQNVTLSCEQNLNHDAMYWYRQDPGQGLRLIYYSQIVNDFQKGDIAEGYSVSREKKESFPLTVTSAQKNPTAFYLCASSRLAGNTIYFGEGSWLTVV.

The rearrangement joins TRBV7-2 to TRBJ1-2, with 9 bases fitting TRBD1. The V and J ends lost 5 bases and 7 bases, in that order; junction bases with no gene match: 5. Germline lookup yields CDR1 SGHTA and CDR2 FQGNSA. CDR3 length: 13 residues. The CDR3 region has the DNA TGTGCCAGCAGCAAGGACAGGGGAGTTGGCTACACCTTC. The encoded protein is CASSKDRGVGYTF. The full variable domain, with the rest looked up from reference TRBV7-2 and TRBJ1-2, is GAGVSQSPSNKVTEKGKDVELRCDPISGHTALYWYRQSLGQGLEFLIYFQGNSAPDKSGLPSDRFSAERTGGSVSTLTIQRTQQEDSAVYLCASSKDRGVGYTFGSGTRLTVV.

This rearrangement joins TRBV19 to TRBJ1-1, with 7 bases fitting TRBD1. Looked up from germline, CDR1 is LNHDA and CDR2 is SQIVND (reference sequence). This CDR3 contains 15 residues. J lost 4 bases, V lost 1 base, and 6 bases had no gene match. The CDR3 DNA follows: TGTGCCAGTAGTATAGGAATCCAGGGGGGCACTGAAGCTTTCTTT. This codes for CASSIGIQGGTEAFF.

The chain combines TRBV7-2 with TRBJ2-7; D is possibly TRBD1 (6 bases). The CDR3 is 15 amino acids. Trimming pared 0 bases from V and 3 bases from J, leaving 12 bases between. The germline CDR1 and CDR2 sequences are SGHTA and FQGNSA. The CDR3 reads CASSLAGQNGYEQYF. In nucleotides, the CDR3 is TGTGCCAGCAGCTTAGCCGGACAGAATGGCTACGAGCAGTACTTC.

The chain uses TRBV30 and TRBJ2-5; possible D gene TRBD2, 5 bases. From germline, CDR1 is GTSNPN and CDR2 SVGIG (reference sequence). This CDR3 is built from 15 residues. The V end was cut by 4 bases, the J end by 1 base, with 16 bases between. CDR3 DNA: TGTGCCTGGAAGTTCTCGGGAAACTTCCAAGAGACCCAGTACTTC. Protein: CAWKFSGNFQETQYF.

This chain uses TRBV18 with TRBJ2-7; TRBD1 matches at 7 bases. The trim removed 4 bases at V and 2 bases at J, leaving 2 bases unmatched. The germline gives CDR1 KGHSH, CDR2 LQKENI. The CDR3 has 13 amino acids. The CDR3 nucleotides are TGTGCCAGCTCACTTACAGGGGCCTACGAGCAGTACTTC. This gives the protein CASSLTGAYEQYF.

The chain employs TRBV5-5 and TRBJ2-1; TRBD1 is a possible D gene (6 bases). V was shortened by 4 bases and J by 0 bases, with 17 bases between the two germline ends. The CDR3 length is 17 residues. The V gene's germline CDR1 is SGHKS and CDR2 YYEKEE (reference sequence). The CDR3 sequence: CASSRDTTPYSYNEQFF. DNA for the CDR3: TGTGCCAGCAGCAGGGACACAACCCCCTACTCCTACAATGAGCAGTTCTTC.

V usage is TRBV10-3 and J usage is TRBJ1-5; TRBD1 matches at 8 bases. The CDR3 is 16 residues long. The trim removed 2 bases at V and 0 bases at J, leaving 3 bases unmatched. The germline V gene encodes CDR1 ENHRY and CDR2 SYGVKD. CDR3 DNA sequence: TGTGCCATCAGTGAGGGGACAGGTCGTAGCAATCAGCCCCAGCATTTT. It yields the protein CAISEGTGRSNQPQHF.

This rearrangement joins TRBV4-1 to TRBJ2-7; TRBD2 agrees at 12 bases. This CDR3 is 15 amino acids long. CDR1 MGHRA and CDR2 YSYEKL come from the germline V gene. The V segment lost 0 bases and the J segment 7 bases; nucleotides outside the gene matches: 4. In DNA, the CDR3 is TGCGCCAGCAGCCAAGACCCTCTAGCGGGAGGGGAGCAGTACTTC. Translating it yields CASSQDPLAGGEQYF.

This chain connects TRBV19 to TRBJ1-5; 9 bases align to TRBD1. There are 14 residues in the CDR3. Germline V lookup: CDR1 LNHDA, CDR2 SQIVND (reference sequence). Losses at the gene ends were 9 bases for V and 3 bases for J; bases not matched to a gene: 6. CDR3 DNA: TGTGCCAGCAAGACAGGGGGTATCAATCAGCCCCAGCATTTT. This gives the protein CASKTGGINQPQHF.

The rearrangement joins TRBV6-1 to TRBJ1-2; TRBD1 might be the D (6 bases). Trimming removed 2 bases at V and 6 bases at J, with 16 bases between. Germline V gene lookup returns CDR1 MNHNS and CDR2 SASEGT. This CDR3 has 15 amino acids. CDR3 protein: CASSETDRWGDGYTF. Written as DNA, the CDR3 is TGTGCCAGCAGTGAAACTGACAGGTGGGGTGATGGCTACACCTTC.

The V and J genes are TRBV19 and TRBJ1-2; the match to TRBD1 covers 8 bases. Trimming cost V 6 bases and J 7 bases; bases outside gene matches: 10. The CDR3 has 14 amino acids. Germline lookup yields CDR1 LNHDA and CDR2 SQIVND (reference sequence). The CDR3 sequence: CASRKQGDYGGYTF. The CDR3 DNA reads as TGTGCCAGTAGAAAACAGGGGGATTACGGTGGCTACACCTTC.

The rearrangement joins TRBV18 to TRBJ2-4, with a tentative D call TRBD2 (8 bases). In germline, CDR1 is KGHSH, CDR2 LQKENI. The ends were cut back, 6 bases at V and 2 bases at J, with 26 bases in the middle. The CDR3 covers 19 residues. CDR3 protein: CASSPPGQLIAGSKNIQYF. The CDR3 coding sequence is TGTGCCAGCTCTCCTCCGGGACAGCTTATAGCGGGGTCCAAAAACATTCAGTACTTC.

CDR3: CAISGGTAKYEQYF. The CDR3 nucleotides are TGTGCCATCAGTGGTGGGACAGCCAAATACGAGCAGTACTTC. This chain joins TRBV10-3 and TRBJ2-7; TRBD1 aligns across 7 bases. CDR1 is ENHRY and CDR2 is SYGVKD in the germline V gene. The V and J ends lost 4 bases and 4 bases, in that order; junction bases with no gene match: 7. The CDR3 is made up of 14 amino acids.

CDR3 protein: CASSYSWLAGRSYEQYF. DNA for the CDR3: TGTGCCAGCAGTTACTCGTGGCTAGCGGGACGATCCTACGAGCAGTACTTC. This chain uses TRBV6-2 or TRBV6-3 with TRBJ2-7; 9 bases are shared with TRBD2. In germline, CDR1 is MNHEY, CDR2 SVGEGT. V shed 0 bases, J shed 1 base, and the junction held 7 bases outside the gene matches. The CDR3 sequence is 17 residues long.

The chain has TRBV9 and TRBJ2-1; 8 bases match TRBD2. The CDR3 loop spans 19 amino acids. V was pared by 1 base and J by 4 bases, with 16 bases of the junction left unmatched. Germline CDR1 is SGDLS and CDR2 is YYNGEE. The chain's CDR3 is CASSVSPGLGHSSYNEQFF. The CDR3 DNA is TGTGCCAGCAGCGTAAGCCCGGGACTAGGTCATAGCTCATACAATGAGCAGTTCTTC. Full variable domain (outside the CDR3, taken from reference TRBV9 and TRBJ2-1): DSGVTQTPKHLITATGQRVTLRCSPRSGDLSVYWYQQSLDQGLQFLIQYYNGEERAKGNILERFSAQQFPDLHSELNLSSLELGDSALYFCASSVSPGLGHSSYNEQFFGPGTRLTVL.

This clone was observed a single time. The CDR3 reads CASNLQKSTEAFF. Here the CDR3 DNA reads TGTGCCAGCAATCTCCAGAAAAGCACTGAAGCTTTCTTT. The V call is TRBV12-3 or TRBV12-4, the J call TRBJ1-1; D call uncertain. V lost 7 bases and J lost 4, with 13 bases in between. The CDR3 consists of 13 residues.

V is TRBV9 and J is TRBJ1-2; D is unclear. In germline, CDR1 is SGDLS, CDR2 YYNGEE. This CDR3 spans 16 amino acids. V lost 3 bases, J lost 7 bases, and 22 bases lay in between. CDR3 DNA sequence: TGTGCCAGCAGCGCCCGAACGGGTATTAATTCTGCTGGCTACACCTTC. Protein sequence: CASSARTGINSAGYTF. Drawing the rest from reference TRBV9 and TRBJ1-2, the complete variable domain is DSGVTQTPKHLITATGQRVTLRCSPRSGDLSVYWYQQSLDQGLQFLIQYYNGEERAKGNILERFSAQQFPDLHSELNLSSLELGDSALYFCASSARTGINSAGYTFGSGTRLTVV.

The chain recombines TRBV3-1 (or the pseudogene TRBV3-2) with TRBJ2-1; TRBD2 matches 16 bases. Germline CDR1 reads LGHDT; CDR2 reads YNNKEL (reference sequence). The CDR3 spans 16 residues. V trimming: 4 bases; J trimming: 9 bases; junction bases outside the gene matches: 6. The DNA for the CDR3 is TGTGCCAGCAGCCGAACCGGGACTAGCGGGGGGGTTGAGCAGTTCTTC. Amino acids: CASSRTGTSGGVEQFF.